This TCR beta chain was found in a study of blood T cell repertoires in COVID-19. Looking at the study overall: The samples span acute and convalescent COVID-19 from the United States, Italy and Spain.

Seattle's enrolled individuals joined amid active infection and were then monitored longitudinally. Sequenced by immunoSEQ multiplex PCR; TCRdb stores in-frame clones only, minus some. This table holds about 94,000 clones, approximately 79% found once. The CDR3 has 14 amino acids. Germline V gives CDR1 MDHEN, CDR2 SYDVKM. The germline V and J ends were trimmed by 3 bases and 6 bases, with 12 bases remaining between them. The TCR originated in a man between 65 and 85 years old with COVID-19, enrolled during active disease. The chain joins TRBV28 to TRBJ2-4, with D unclear. Sequenced sample: peripheral blood. CDR3 sequence: CASSLQRMPNIQYF. DNA for the CDR3: TGTGCCAGCAGTTTGCAGAGGATGCCAAACATTCAGTACTTC.